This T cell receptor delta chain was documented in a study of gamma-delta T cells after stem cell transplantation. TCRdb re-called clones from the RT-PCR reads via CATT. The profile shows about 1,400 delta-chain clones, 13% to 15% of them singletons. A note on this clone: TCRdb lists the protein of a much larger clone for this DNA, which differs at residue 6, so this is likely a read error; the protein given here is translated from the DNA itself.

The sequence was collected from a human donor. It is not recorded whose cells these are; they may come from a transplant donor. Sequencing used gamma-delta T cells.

CDR3 sequence (DNA): TGTGCCTGTGACACCATTCTACGCCCTGGTACTGGGGGTACCCCTGAAGGGTACACCGATAAACTCATCTTT. Translated, it gives CACDTILRPGTGGTPEGYTDKLIF. The chain uses TRDV2 and TRDJ1; TRDD3 matches at 8 bases. J lost 0 bases, V lost 0 bases, and 29 bases had no gene match. Germline lookup yields CDR1 GEAIGNYY and CDR2 EKD. The CDR3 has 24 amino acids.